This TCR beta chain was profiled in a study of OX40 agonist ivuxolimab in advanced cancers. The wider study: The study treated patients with ivuxolimab, an agonistic anti-OX40 (CD134) antibody. Past anti-PD-1, anti-PD-L1 or anti-CTLA-4 therapy was accepted, and approximately 40% had received some.

Produced via immunoSEQ multiplex PCR; TCRdb's table is partial and in-frame only. The data show 30,000 to 35,000 clones, with over 90% seen just once and 26% held by the top ten. Germline-derived CDR1 and CDR2 are PRHDT and FYEKMQ (reference sequence). The CDR3 has 12 amino acids. The trim removed 3 bases at V and 8 bases at J, leaving 3 bases unmatched. The chain employs TRBV13 and TRBJ1-1; 7 positions agree with TRBD1. Sample: CD4+ or CD8+ T cells sorted from blood, taken in a trial of the OX40 agonist ivuxolimab. This clonotype originated in an adult with an advanced solid tumor such as melanoma, head and neck, liver or kidney cancer. CDR3 sequence reads: CASSFLGQEAFF. The CDR3 DNA reads as TGTGCCAGCAGCTTTTTGGGACAGGAAGCTTTCTTT. The full variable domain, its missing parts supplied by reference TRBV13 and TRBJ1-1, is AAGVIQSPRHLIKEKRETATLKCYPIPRHDTVYWYQQGPGQDPQFLISFYEKMQSDKGSIPDRFSAQQFSDYHSELNMSSLELGDSALYFCASSFLGQEAFFGQGTRLTVV.